What follows are 30 T cell receptor beta chains derived from one specimen sequenced in a study of T cell responses to AZD1222 COVID-19 vaccine. Sequenced by immunoSEQ multiplex PCR; TCRdb stores in-frame clones only, minus some. The table lists under 100,000 clones, approximately 88% of them singletons. This specimen was peripheral blood, taken on day 0 of AZD1222 vaccination. These receptors all stem from an adult in good health.

The V gene is TRBV29-1, the J gene TRBJ1-1; the D gene is possibly TRBD1 (5 bases). The CDR3 has 13 residues. Germline V gene lookup returns CDR1 SQVTM and CDR2 ANQGSEA. Trimming pared 7 bases from V and 3 bases from J, leaving 15 bases between. CDR3 nucleotide sequence: TGCAGCGCCGCTACAGGAGACTACACTGAAGCTTTCTTT. This gives the protein CSAATGDYTEAFF.

This chain connects TRBV7-3 to TRBJ2-7; D ambiguous. The CDR3 extends over 16 amino acids. Trimming removed 0 bases from V and 3 bases from J, with 15 bases in between. CDR1 SGHTA and CDR2 FQGTGA come from the germline V gene. The chain's CDR3 is CASSLTLIGGNYEQYF. In DNA form, the CDR3 reads TGTGCCAGCAGCTTAACGCTCATAGGCGGAAACTACGAGCAGTACTTC.

The chain joins TRBV9 to TRBJ2-1; 13 bases line up with TRBD2. The CDR3 runs to 16 residues. Germline V gene data show CDR1 as SGDLS and CDR2 as YYNGEE. The V and J ends lost 4 bases and 4 bases, in that order; junction bases with no gene match: 5. The CDR3: CASSSLTSGRYNEQFF. In DNA form, the CDR3 reads TGTGCCAGCAGCTCCCTGACTAGCGGGAGGTACAATGAGCAGTTCTTC.

The chain recombines TRBV19 with TRBJ2-6; the D is unclear. The V and J ends lost 6 bases and 4 bases respectively, with 10 bases between them. The CDR3 covers 14 residues. Germline V lookup: CDR1 LNHDA, CDR2 SQIVND (reference sequence). CDR3: CASRSTQGANVLTF. DNA of the CDR3: TGTGCCAGTAGGTCAACTCAGGGGGCCAACGTCCTGACTTTC.

A single count supports this clone. The V gene is TRBV11-3, the J gene TRBJ2-3; D is ambiguous. V dropped 5 bases and J dropped 4 bases, with 10 bases sitting between them. There are 13 residues in the CDR3. Germline V gene data show CDR1 as SGHNT and CDR2 as YENEEA. The CDR3, as DNA: TGTGCCAGCAGCCGCCGGTGGGCAGATACGCAGTATTTT. Its protein is CASSRRWADTQYF.

This clone was seen once. The rearrangement joins TRBV29-1 to TRBJ2-7, with a weak D call TRBD1 (5 bases). Looked up from germline, CDR1 is SQVTM and CDR2 is ANQGSEA. CDR3 length: 14 amino acids. The V end lost 4 bases, the J end lost 1 base, and 14 bases lay between the germline ends. The CDR3 spells CSVGPTTESYEQYF. The CDR3 DNA reads TGCAGCGTTGGACCGACGACAGAGTCCTACGAGCAGTACTTC.

The V and J genes are TRBV10-3 and TRBJ2-7; 8 bases line up with TRBD2. Germline CDR1 and CDR2: ENHRY and SYGVKD. Trimming cost V 2 bases and J 7 bases; bases outside gene matches: 13. CDR3 length: 16 amino acids. The CDR3 coding sequence is TGTGCCATCAGTGAGACCCGCGTCGGGAGGGACCTGGAGCAGTACTTC. Protein product: CAISETRVGRDLEQYF.

The V call is TRBV12-3 or TRBV12-4, the J call TRBJ2-7; 8 bases line up with TRBD2. The J segment lost 2 bases and the V segment lost 3 bases, leaving 0 bases of the junction unmatched. The CDR3 extends over 13 amino acids. The CDR3 DNA reads as TGTGCCAGCAGTTTCGGGAGGGCCTACGAGCAGTACTTC. Protein product: CASSFGRAYEQYF.

The rearrangement joins TRBV5-6 to TRBJ2-5; 10 bases agree with TRBD2. Trimming cost V 2 bases and J 5 bases; bases outside gene matches: 3. The CDR3 runs to 14 residues. The V gene's germline CDR1 is SGHDT and CDR2 YYEEEE. In nucleotides, the CDR3 is TGTGCCAGCAGCTTAGCGGGAGGGCGGGAGACCCAGTACTTC. Translating gives CASSLAGGRETQYF.

The V call is TRBV2, the J call TRBJ2-3, with D tentatively TRBD2 (5 bases). The CDR3 is 14 amino acids. Trimming stripped 8 bases from V and 4 bases from J, with 16 bases between. Germline assignment: CDR1 SNHLY and CDR2 FYNNEI. The CDR3 here is CASLLTSISDTQYF. CDR3 nucleotide sequence: TGTGCCAGCCTCCTCACTAGTATCTCAGATACGCAGTATTTT.

The rearrangement links TRBV7-3 to TRBJ2-1; unclear D gene. In germline, CDR1 is SGHTA, CDR2 FQGTGA. The CDR3 is 12 residues long. V gave up 5 bases and J gave up 4 bases, with 6 bases separating them. The CDR3 loop reads CASSLGYNEQFF. DNA for the CDR3: TGTGCCAGCAGCCTCGGTTACAATGAGCAGTTCTTC. The whole variable domain, remainder taken from reference TRBV7-3 and TRBJ2-1, is GAGVSQTPSNKVTEKGKYVELRCDPISGHTALYWYRQSLGQGPEFLIYFQGTGAADDSGLPNDRFFAVRPEGSVSTLKIQRTERGDSAVYLCASSLGYNEQFFGPGTRLTVL.

J is TRBJ1-2 and V is TRBV19; 9 bases are shared with TRBD1. The junction had 10 bases not matched to a gene; V was cut back by 7 bases and J by 4 bases. The CDR3 loop spans 15 amino acids. Germline CDR1 is LNHDA and CDR2 is SQIVND (reference sequence). The CDR3 region is CASTPGTGRPYGYTF. Written as DNA, the CDR3 is TGTGCCAGTACCCCGGGGACAGGGAGACCCTATGGCTACACCTTC.

A remark on this clone: At one end, the junction sequence differs from germline, possibly due to a read error. This chain uses TRBV7-9 with TRBJ1-2, with D hard to call. Per germline, CDR1 SEHNR and CDR2 FQNEAQ (reference sequence). The CDR3 runs to 8 residues. The CDR3 DNA reads TGTGCCAGCAGCAAAGAGACGTTC. It is translated as CASSKETF.

The chain combines TRBV6-1 with TRBJ2-7; 9 bases line up with TRBD2. In germline, CDR1 is MNHNS, CDR2 SASEGT. This CDR3 is built from 15 residues. The V and J ends lost 3 bases and 2 bases, in that order; junction bases with no gene match: 5. CDR3 DNA sequence: TGTGCCAGCAGTGAGGGACTAGCAGTCACCTACGAGCAGTACTTC. This gives the protein CASSEGLAVTYEQYF.

This clone was counted only a few times. The chain has TRBV18 and TRBJ2-7, with 9 positions matching TRBD2. The junction had 7 bases not matched to a gene; V was cut back by 4 bases and J by 6 bases. Germline CDR1 KGHSH, CDR2 LQKENI. The CDR3 totals 14 residues. The CDR3 is CASSQGTSWREQYF. The CDR3 bases are TGTGCCAGCTCACAGGGGACTAGCTGGCGCGAGCAGTACTTC.

This chain joins TRBV12-5 and TRBJ1-1, with D unresolved. V gave up 2 bases and J gave up 1 base, with 11 bases separating them. Looked up from germline, CDR1 is LGHNT and CDR2 is FRNRAP. This CDR3 spans 15 amino acids. CDR3 amino acids: CASGLPGLPNTEAFF. The CDR3 nucleotides read TGTGCTAGTGGTTTGCCAGGACTGCCGAACACTGAAGCTTTCTTT.

The J gene is TRBJ1-2, the V gene TRBV18; the D gene is possibly TRBD1 (6 bases). Trimming removed 1 base at V and 8 bases at J, with 20 bases between. There are 16 residues in the CDR3. CDR1 KGHSH and CDR2 LQKENI come from the germline V gene. This CDR3 reads CASSPRGQIRVRGYTF. CDR3 nucleotide sequence: TGTGCCAGCTCACCACGCGGACAGATAAGGGTTCGGGGCTACACCTTC.

The chain joins TRBV2 to TRBJ1-3; D ambiguous. The germline V gene has CDR1 SNHLY and CDR2 FYNNEI. Trimming pared 5 bases from V and 4 bases from J, leaving 12 bases between. The CDR3 spans 14 residues. Here the CDR3 reads CASSWSPPGNTIYF. DNA of the CDR3: TGTGCCAGCAGTTGGAGCCCACCCGGAAACACCATATATTTT. Combining the CDR3 with reference TRBV2 and TRBJ1-3 gives the whole variable domain EPEVTQTPSHQVTQMGQEVILRCVPISNHLYFYWYRQILGQKVEFLVSFYNNEISEKSEIFDDQFSVERPDGSNFTLKIRSTKLEDSAMYFCASSWSPPGNTIYFGEGSWLTVV.

This clone was observed once. V usage is TRBV6-6 and J usage is TRBJ2-6; 7 nucleotides agree with TRBD1. Trimming removed 4 bases from V and 3 bases from J; junction bases left unmatched: 6. CDR3 size: 16 residues. Germline V CDR1 and CDR2: MNHNY, SVGAGI (reference sequence). CDR3 in DNA: TGTGCCAGCAGTTCCCGCGACAGGGTTGGGGCCAACGTCCTGACTTTC. The encoded protein is CASSSRDRVGANVLTF.

The V and J genes are TRBV9 and TRBJ2-7; a weak D match, TRBD2 (6 bases). V lost 3 bases and J 0 bases, leaving 19 bases between the germline ends. The CDR3 sequence is 17 residues long. Germline CDR1 and CDR2: SGDLS and YYNGEE. Written as DNA, the CDR3 is TGTGCCAGCAGCGCCGGAGGGCTAGCTACCACCTCCTACGAGCAGTACTTC. Translated: CASSAGGLATTSYEQYF.

The CDR3 is CASSVGGGRTSYNEQFF. The CDR3 nucleotides read TGTGCCAGCAGCGTAGGGGGAGGGAGGACCTCCTACAATGAGCAGTTCTTC. The chain has TRBV9 and TRBJ2-1, with 7 bases fitting TRBD2. The germline gives CDR1 SGDLS, CDR2 YYNGEE. The CDR3 spans 17 residues. V dropped 0 bases and J dropped 0; count of bases not matched to a gene: 6.

This clone was counted a single time. The V gene is TRBV5-4, the J gene TRBJ1-1, with D uncertain. Trimming left V 3 bases short and J 2 bases short, with 11 bases between. Germline V gene lookup returns CDR1 SGHNT and CDR2 YYREEE (reference sequence). This CDR3 has 14 residues. The CDR3 loop is CASSSKRANTEAFF. The CDR3 nucleotides read TGTGCCAGCAGCTCAAAAAGGGCAAACACTGAAGCTTTCTTT.

The CDR3 DNA follows: TGTGCCAGTAGTACCCAGGACAGGCGAACGCTAGCGGGAGTTTACAATGAGCAGTTCTTC. It is translated as CASSTQDRRTLAGVYNEQFF. V usage is TRBV19 and J usage is TRBJ2-1; 10 nucleotides align to TRBD2. CDR3 size: 20 residues. Germline-derived CDR1 and CDR2 are LNHDA and SQIVND (reference sequence). Trimming removed 4 bases from V and 4 bases from J; junction bases left unmatched: 19.

V gene TRBV28 combines with J gene TRBJ1-1; no clear D gene. Deletions cut 5 bases from V and 5 bases from J, with 15 bases between. CDR3 length equals 14 residues. Germline CDR1 MDHEN, CDR2 SYDVKM. Here the CDR3 DNA reads TGTGCCAGCAGTCTGGAGATCCGCGGTACTGAAGCTTTCTTT. The encoded protein is CASSLEIRGTEAFF.

The V call is TRBV19, the J call TRBJ2-7; 10 bases line up with TRBD1. Trimming cost V 5 bases and J 4 bases; bases outside gene matches: 8. Germline V gene sequence: CDR1 LNHDA, CDR2 SQIVND (reference sequence). The CDR3 runs to 15 residues. The CDR3 reads CASSARRDRGYEQYF. CDR3 coding DNA: TGTGCCAGTAGTGCCCGCCGGGACAGGGGTTACGAGCAGTACTTC.

The rearrangement uses TRBV19 and TRBJ1-5; D uncertain. The germline V and J ends were trimmed by 5 bases and 0 bases, with 8 bases remaining between them. The germline V gene has CDR1 LNHDA and CDR2 SQIVND (reference sequence). The CDR3 runs to 14 residues. The CDR3 nucleotides read TGTGCCAGTAGTGATAAGAGTAGCAATCAGCCCCAGCATTTT. It encodes CASSDKSSNQPQHF. Drawing the rest from reference TRBV19 and TRBJ1-5, the complete variable domain is DGGITQSPKYLFRKEGQNVTLSCEQNLNHDAMYWYRQDPGQGLRLIYYSQIVNDFQKGDIAEGYSVSREKKESFPLTVTSAQKNPTAFYLCASSDKSSNQPQHFGDGTRLSIL.

The chain links TRBV28 to TRBJ2-2, with D possibly TRBD2 on 6 matching bases. Trimming left V 2 bases short and J 5 bases short, with 9 bases between. CDR3 length: 14 residues. The germline V gene has CDR1 MDHEN and CDR2 SYDVKM. The CDR3 loop reads CASSLAGRTGELFF. The CDR3 DNA is TGTGCCAGCAGTTTAGCGGGACGGACCGGGGAGCTGTTTTTT. The full variable domain, with the rest looked up from reference TRBV28 and TRBJ2-2, is DVKVTQSSRYLVKRTGEKVFLECVQDMDHENMFWYRQDPGLGLRLIYFSYDVKMKEKGDIPEGYSVSREKKERFSLILESASTNQTSMYLCASSLAGRTGELFFGEGSRLTVL.

The V call is TRBV5-4, the J call TRBJ2-7; TRBD1 agrees at 7 bases. The V segment lost 4 bases and the J segment 2 bases; nucleotides outside the gene matches: 6. Germline CDR1 and CDR2: SGHNT and YYREEE (reference sequence). This CDR3 contains 14 residues. CDR3 sequence: CASSQDRSAYEQYF. The CDR3 nucleotides are TGTGCCAGCAGCCAGGACAGGAGCGCCTACGAGCAGTACTTC.

The chain recombines TRBV30 with TRBJ2-7; 7 bases map to TRBD2. V gave up 2 bases and J gave up 3 bases; unmatched junction bases: 7. The CDR3 length is 14 residues. CDR1 and CDR2 (germline): GTSNPN, SVGIG (reference sequence). CDR3: CAWSIGGSSYEQYF. The CDR3 DNA follows: TGTGCCTGGAGTATCGGCGGGAGTAGCTACGAGCAGTACTTC.

The V call is TRBV5-1, the J call TRBJ2-1; D may be TRBD1 (6 bases). Germline loops: CDR1 SGHRS, CDR2 YFSETQ. The CDR3 covers 15 residues. The V end was cut by 4 bases, the J end by 0 bases, with 11 bases between. The CDR3 DNA is TGCGCCAGCAGCATTGGACAGATCTCCTACAATGAGCAGTTCTTC. Residues: CASSIGQISYNEQFF. Full variable domain (outside the CDR3, taken from reference TRBV5-1 and TRBJ2-1): KAGVTQTPRYLIKTRGQQVTLSCSPISGHRSVSWYQQTPGQGLQFLFEYFSETQRNKGNFPGRFSGRQFSNSRSEMNVSTLELGDSALYLCASSIGQISYNEQFFGPGTRLTVL.